A selection of T cell receptor beta chains follows, all from one sample in a study of shared clonotypes between healthy human individuals. Sequencing was performed with immunoSEQ multiplex PCR; in TCRdb, only in-frame clones are kept and a portion is missing. The data contain about 1 million clones, approximately 76% of them seen just once; the ten biggest clones take up about 1.4%. Sequencing was performed on memory CD4+ T cells sorted from blood. These receptors came from a man between 18 and 29 years old in good health. Each CDR3 is given with its conserved first and last residue. Each record gives: D gene, V gene, J gene, clone size, CDR3 DNA, CDR3 protein. A D gene is named only where the DNA matches it firmly. Clone size is not always given. Where it is, it says once, few, many or a class for expanded clones.

NA,TRBV7-3,TRBJ2-2,NA,TGTGCCAGCAGTAACCAGGGATCCGGGGAGCTGTTTTTT,CASSNQGSGELFF
TRBD1,TRBV29-1,TRBJ2-7,few,TGCAGCGTTAATGGACAGGGCGGCTCCTACGAGCAGTACTTC,CSVNGQGGSYEQYF
NA,TRBV30,TRBJ1-1,few,TGTGCCTGGAGTGGCGAGAATGAAGCTTTCTTT,CAWSGENEAFF
NA,TRBV5-1,TRBJ1-3,once,TGCGCCAGCAGGGGGGGATCAGACTCTGGAAACACCATATATTTT,CASRGGSDSGNTIYF
NA,TRBV10-3,TRBJ1-4,NA,TGTGCCATCAGTGAGTCGGGGGGTGATGGTGAAAAACTGTTTTTT,CAISESGGDGEKLFF
NA,TRBV27,TRBJ2-3,NA,TGTGCCAGCAGTTACTCAATGGCGCAGCCAGATACGCAGTATTTT,CASSYSMAQPDTQYF
TRBD2,TRBV7-2,TRBJ2-7,NA,TGTGCCAGCAGCTTAGAATTTACTAGCGGCTACGAGCAGTACTTC,CASSLEFTSGYEQYF
TRBD1,TRBV18,TRBJ1-1,NA,TGTGCCAGCTCACGAGACAGGGGCACTGAAGCTTTCTTT,CASSRDRGTEAFF
NA,TRBV7-9,TRBJ2-2,NA,TGTGCCAGCAGCTTGAAGCAGGGAAAGAACACCGGGGAGCTGTTTTTT,CASSLKQGKNTGELFF
NA,TRBV5-1,TRBJ2-7,NA,TGCGCCAGCAGCTTGGCCGCCGGGGACTTCTACGAGCAGTACTTC,CASSLAAGDFYEQYF
TRBD1,TRBV27,TRBJ2-7,NA,TGTGCCAGCAGCGAAGGGACAGCCAGTACCTACGAGCAGTACTTC,CASSEGTASTYEQYF
NA,TRBV19,TRBJ1-6,NA,TGTGCCAGTAGTATAGCTGGGGGAAGCTCCTATAATTCACCCCTCCACTTT,CASSIAGGSSYNSPLHF
NA,TRBV5-8,TRBJ1-6,NA,TGTGCCAGCAGCCTCACAGGGAAGGGGAATTCACCCCTCCACTTT,CASSLTGKGNSPLHF
NA,TRBV30,TRBJ1-2,few,TGTGCCTGGTATAAGGACGACGGCTACACCTTC,CAWYKDDGYTF
TRBD2,TRBV7-8,TRBJ2-7,NA,TGTGCCAGCAGCTCCAGGAAGGCTGCGGGAGACGAGCAGTACTTC,CASSSRKAAGDEQYF
NA,TRBV6-6,TRBJ1-1,NA,TGTGCCAGCAGTCCCTCGGGGGGGGCGACTGAAGCTTTCTTT,CASSPSGGATEAFF
NA,TRBV12-2,TRBJ1-5,NA,TGTGCAAGTCGCTACAGCCCCGGGTCCTTTGGGCTAAATCAGCCCCAGCATTTT,CASRYSPGSFGLNQPQHF
NA,TRBV10-2,TRBJ1-5,NA,TGCGCCAGCAGTGTTGGACAGTTAGATGCTCAGCCCCAGCATTTT,CASSVGQLDAQPQHF
TRBD2,TRBV7-2,TRBJ2-5,NA,TGTGCCAGCAGCCCTCAAGCGGGGGGGCGGGAGACCCAGTACTTC,CASSPQAGGRETQYF
TRBD2,TRBV7-2,TRBJ2-3,few,TGTGCCAGCAGCTTAGGACTAGCGGTTTTAGCGTACACAGATACGCAGTATTTT,CASSLGLAVLAYTDTQYF
NA,TRBV7-2,TRBJ2-3,NA,TGTGCCAGCAGCCCGCAGGGGCTAAGCACGCAGTATTTT,CASSPQGLSTQYF
TRBD1,TRBV10-3,TRBJ2-3,once,TGTGCCATCAGTGGTGGGGGACAGGGTACGCAGTATTTT,CAISGGGQGTQYF
NA,TRBV7-2,TRBJ2-3,NA,TGTGCCAGCAGCTTAGCCCGACAGAGCACAGATACGCAGTATTTT,CASSLARQSTDTQYF
NA,TRBV7-9,TRBJ2-1,NA,TGTGCCAGCAGCTTGAAAAATGAGCAGTTCTTC,CASSLKNEQFF
NA,TRBV7-9,TRBJ1-1,NA,TGTGCCAGCAGCGACGCCGTGGGGGGGAACACTGAAGCTTTCTTT,CASSDAVGGNTEAFF
TRBD1,TRBV5-1,TRBJ2-5,NA,TGCGCCAGCAGCCCCGTACTACCGGGACAGGGGGGGGAGACCCAGTACTTC,CASSPVLPGQGGETQYF
TRBD1,TRBV7-2,TRBJ1-2,NA,TGTGCCAGCAGCTTAGATGCAGGGGGAGGGTATGGCTACACCTTC,CASSLDAGGGYGYTF
NA,TRBV7-9,TRBJ2-7,NA,TGTGCCAGCAGCCCTAATGTCGGCGAGCAGTACTTC,CASSPNVGEQYF
NA,TRBV7-2,TRBJ1-1,NA,TGTGCCAGCAGCTTAGGGCCAGGGAAATTGGACACTGAAGCTTTCTTT,CASSLGPGKLDTEAFF
NA,TRBV11-2,TRBJ2-4,once,TGTGCCAGCAGCTTAGTGGGGGGGCTTGGGAACATTCAGTACTTC,CASSLVGGLGNIQYF
TRBD1,TRBV5-4,TRBJ1-6,NA,TGTGCCAGCAGCGTCAGGGGGCAACGTAATTCACCCCTCCACTTT,CASSVRGQRNSPLHF
NA,TRBV5-6,TRBJ2-3,NA,TGTGCCAGCAGCTTGGGTTTGAAGGCCCCAGCATTCACAGATACGCAGTATTTT,CASSLGLKAPAFTDTQYF
NA,TRBV5-4,TRBJ2-1,NA,TGTGCCAGCAGACCGACCGGGACTTATGAGCAGTTCTTC,CASRPTGTYEQFF
NA,TRBV5-1,TRBJ2-1,NA,TGCGCCAGCAGCTTGATTACTAGCTCCTACAATGAGCAGTTCTTC,CASSLITSSYNEQFF
TRBD1,TRBV19,TRBJ1-4,NA,TGTGCCAGTAGTCCCACAGGGGGCACTAATGAAAAACTGTTTTTT,CASSPTGGTNEKLFF
NA,TRBV6-5,TRBJ1-2,NA,TGTGCCAGCAGTTGGCAGGGCCACTATGGCTACACCTTC,CASSWQGHYGYTF
TRBD1,TRBV10-2,TRBJ2-3,NA,TGCGCCAGCAGAGATACAGGGGCAGGAGATACGCAGTATTTT,CASRDTGAGDTQYF
TRBD1,TRBV2,TRBJ1-6,NA,TGTGCCAGCACGAGAAGCCCGGGACAGGGGTCTATTGTTAATTCACCCCTCCACTTT,CASTRSPGQGSIVNSPLHF
NA,TRBV29-1,TRBJ1-2,NA,TGCAGCGTTTTCGAGGGGGGGGCCTACTATGGCTACACCTTC,CSVFEGGAYYGYTF
NA,TRBV5-1,TRBJ1-6,NA,TGCGCCAGCAGCCCCTCCATGGGTATCAGTTCACCCCTCCACTTT,CASSPSMGISSPLHF
TRBD1,TRBV6-6,TRBJ1-5,NA,TGTGCCAGCAGTAACACAGGACAGGGCAAACAGCCCCAGCATTTT,CASSNTGQGKQPQHF
NA,TRBV30,TRBJ1-2,NA,TGTGCCTGGAGTCCATACGGGACGGGCGGCTACACCTTC,CAWSPYGTGGYTF
NA,TRBV19,TRBJ2-3,NA,TGTGCCAGTAGTACGCTCACCGGGACTAGCACAGATACGCAGTATTTT,CASSTLTGTSTDTQYF
NA,TRBV7-9,TRBJ2-1,NA,TGTGCCAGCAGCCAGGACCTTAGGTCGGAGCAGTTCTTC,CASSQDLRSEQFF
TRBD2,TRBV6-1,TRBJ2-5,NA,TGTGCCAGCAGTGACCCGCTTAGCGGGGGGGGTCGGGAGACCCAGTACTTC,CASSDPLSGGGRETQYF
NA,TRBV7-6,TRBJ2-7,NA,TGTGCCAGCAGCTTAGGGGGAGGGCCAGGGGGCGTCTACGAGCAGTACTTC,CASSLGGGPGGVYEQYF
NA,TRBV5-4,TRBJ1-6,NA,TGTGCCAGCAGCATTCGGCCTGCTGGGGCCCTCCACTTT,CASSIRPAGALHF